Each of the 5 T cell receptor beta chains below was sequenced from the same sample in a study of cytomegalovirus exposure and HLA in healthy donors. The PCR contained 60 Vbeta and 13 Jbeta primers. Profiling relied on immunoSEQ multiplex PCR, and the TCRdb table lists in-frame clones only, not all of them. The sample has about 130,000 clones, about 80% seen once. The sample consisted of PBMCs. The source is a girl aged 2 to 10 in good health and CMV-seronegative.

The CDR3 DNA follows: TGTGCCTGGAGCAACCCGACAGGGTACTCTGGAAACACCATATATTTT. Translating it yields CAWSNPTGYSGNTIYF. This chain links TRBV30 with TRBJ1-3, with TRBD1 identical over 7 bases. The CDR3 runs 16 residues. The germline V gene has CDR1 GTSNPN and CDR2 SVGIG (reference sequence). V was clipped by 3 bases and J by 0 bases; unmatched bases: 8.

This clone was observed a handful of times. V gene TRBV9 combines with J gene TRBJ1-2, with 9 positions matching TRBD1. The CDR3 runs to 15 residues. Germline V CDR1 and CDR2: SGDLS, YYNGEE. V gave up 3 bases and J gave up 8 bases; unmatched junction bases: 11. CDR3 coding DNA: TGTGCCAGCAGCGCGAGATTACAGGGGGCGGGGGGCTACACCTTC. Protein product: CASSARLQGAGGYTF.

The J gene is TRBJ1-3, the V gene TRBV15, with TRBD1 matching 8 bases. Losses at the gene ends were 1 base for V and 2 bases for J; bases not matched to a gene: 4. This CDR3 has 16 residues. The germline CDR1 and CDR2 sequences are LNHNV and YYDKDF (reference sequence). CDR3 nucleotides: TGTGCCACCAGCAGAGGGACAGGGATTGCTGGAAACACCATATATTTT. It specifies CATSRGTGIAGNTIYF.

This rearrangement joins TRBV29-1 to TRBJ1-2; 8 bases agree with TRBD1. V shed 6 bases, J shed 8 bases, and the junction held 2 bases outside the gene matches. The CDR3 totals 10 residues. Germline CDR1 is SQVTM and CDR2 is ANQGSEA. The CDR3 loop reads CSVDRGGYTF. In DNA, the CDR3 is TGCAGCGTCGACAGGGGAGGCTACACCTTC. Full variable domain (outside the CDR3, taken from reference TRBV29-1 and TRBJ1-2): SAVISQKPSRDICQRGTSLTIQCQVDSQVTMMFWYRQQPGQSLTLIATANQGSEATYESGFVIDKFPISRPNLTFSTLTVSNMSPEDSSIYLCSVDRGGYTFGSGTRLTVV.

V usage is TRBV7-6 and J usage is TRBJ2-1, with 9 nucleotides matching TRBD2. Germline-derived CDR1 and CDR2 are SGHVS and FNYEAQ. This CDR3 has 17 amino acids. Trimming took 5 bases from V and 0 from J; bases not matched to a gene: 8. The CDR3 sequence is CASSRAASGVSYNEQFF. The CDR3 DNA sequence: TGTGCCAGCAGCCGAGCGGCTAGCGGGGTCTCCTACAATGAGCAGTTCTTC.